The sequence of this T cell receptor (beta chain) was determined in a study of cytomegalovirus exposure and HLA in healthy donors. The CDR3 totals 15 residues. From germline, CDR1 is MNHNY and CDR2 SVGAGI (reference sequence). V was cut by 5 bases and J by 4 bases, with 18 bases left in between. Primers included in the PCR were 60 Vbeta and 13 Jbeta primers. Sequencing was performed with immunoSEQ multiplex PCR; in TCRdb, only in-frame clones are kept and a portion is missing. The table has about 240,000 clones, about 80% seen once; the top ten hold approximately 8.4%. J is TRBJ2-7 and V is TRBV6-6; D is possibly TRBD2 (6 bases). The sequence was collected from a woman aged 60-75 years in good health and CMV-seropositive. Material: PBMCs. The CDR3 region is CASSQPGSRGYEQYF. DNA for the CDR3: TGTGCCAGCAGTCAGCCGGGATCCCGGGGGTACGAGCAGTACTTC.